The 28 T cell receptor beta chains below were found in one sample sequenced in a study of regulatory T cells in long-lasting Graves disease. The time point was: newly diagnosed GD, antithyroid drugs for less than 3 months. PBMCs were the source of the RNA used for TCR sequencing. HTBI primers from iRepertoire and Arm-PCR of CDR3 regions yielded the TCR beta libraries. TCRdb recomputed calls from the multiplex PCR reads with MiXCR, one row per CDR3 protein. The sample consists of 550,000 to 700,000 distinct CDR3 sequences, about 15% of them appearing once. In addition, the sample was reused for a study of T cells in Graves' hyperthyroidism and ophthalmopathy.

The source material was peripheral blood mononuclear cells (PBMCs), sampled at new diagnosis, from a patient treated with antithyroid drugs. All receptors come from a man younger than 30 with Graves disease.

This clonotype was seen only a few times. J is TRBJ2-7 and V is TRBV6-1; 7 positions agree with TRBD2. Trimming cost V 6 bases and J 0 bases; bases outside gene matches: 8. The CDR3 length is 15 residues. The V gene's germline CDR1 is MNHNS and CDR2 SASEGT. The CDR3 loop reads CASSPVGGSSYEQYF. The CDR3 DNA reads as TGTGCCAGCAGCCCCGTGGGCGGGAGCTCCTACGAGCAGTACTTC.

The genes are TRBV6-1 and TRBJ1-1, with D unresolved. V gave up 5 bases and J gave up 0 bases, with 10 bases separating them. The germline CDR1 and CDR2 sequences are MNHNS and SASEGT. The CDR3 sequence is 14 residues long. The CDR3 DNA follows: TGTGCCAGCAGTAAGACGGGAGTGAACACTGAAGCTTTCTTT. Its translation: CASSKTGVNTEAFF.

This clonotype occurred many times. This chain uses TRBV5-1 with TRBJ1-2, with 7 bases that match TRBD1. The CDR3 extends over 15 amino acids. Per the germline V gene, CDR1 is SGHRS and CDR2 is YFSETQ. With 5 bases clipped from V and 7 bases from J, the junction kept 14 bases outside the gene matches. The CDR3 nucleotides are TGCGCCAGCAGTCATGGTGACAGGGAACTGTTTGGCTACACCTTC. Its translation is CASSHGDRELFGYTF.

This chain connects TRBV19 to TRBJ1-1; weak D call: TRBD1 (6 bases). The V end was cut by 6 bases, the J end by 1 base, with 12 bases between. Germline loops: CDR1 LNHDA, CDR2 SQIVND (reference sequence). This CDR3 contains 14 residues. The CDR3 reads CASRYRERNTEAFF. The CDR3 nucleotides read TGTGCCAGTAGGTACAGGGAGAGGAACACTGAAGCTTTCTTT.

V gene TRBV20-1 combines with J gene TRBJ2-1; 11 bases map to TRBD2. Germline loops: CDR1 DFQATT, CDR2 SNEGSKA (reference sequence). This CDR3 spans 16 amino acids. Unmatched junction bases numbered 10, after V lost 3 bases and J lost 6 bases. The CDR3 loop reads CSASHSGRAFLNEQFF. In DNA, the CDR3 is TGCAGTGCTAGTCATAGCGGGAGGGCCTTTCTCAATGAGCAGTTCTTC.

This clonotype showed up many times. V usage is TRBV13 and J usage is TRBJ2-1, with 7 bases aligning to TRBD2. The germline V gene encodes CDR1 PRHDT and CDR2 FYEKMQ (reference sequence). Trimming took 2 bases from V and 4 from J; bases not matched to a gene: 2. The CDR3 contains 14 residues. The chain's CDR3 is CASSLRREYNEQFF. The CDR3 DNA follows: TGTGCCAGCAGCTTAAGGCGGGAGTACAATGAGCAGTTCTTC. Full variable domain (missing parts from reference TRBV13 and TRBJ2-1): AAGVIQSPRHLIKEKRETATLKCYPIPRHDTVYWYQQGPGQDPQFLISFYEKMQSDKGSIPDRFSAQQFSDYHSELNMSSLELGDSALYFCASSLRREYNEQFFGPGTRLTVL.

About this clonotype itself: This may stem from a read error, because a much larger clone lies one nucleotide away. J is TRBJ2-1 and V is TRBV11-3, with 9 bases identical to TRBD2. Germline trimming cut 5 bases from V and 6 bases from J; bases unmatched to any gene: 14. The CDR3 is 17 amino acids. CDR1 and CDR2 (germline): SGHNT, YENEEA. This chain's CDR3 is CASSLSSGSGLVNEQFF. CDR3 DNA sequence: TGTGCCAGCAGCCTGAGTAGCGGGAGTGGCTTAGTCAATGAGCAGTTCTTC.

This clonotype was observed at least ten times. The CDR3 DNA sequence: TGCGCCAGCAGCTTTAACGGCAATCAGCCCCAGCATTTT. It codes for CASSFNGNQPQHF. The V gene is TRBV5-1, the J gene TRBJ1-5, with D hard to call. CDR1 is SGHRS, CDR2 YFSETQ, per germline. The CDR3 is 13 residues long. V dropped 2 bases and J dropped 2 bases, with 5 bases sitting between them.

The chain joins TRBV29-1 to TRBJ1-4, with D perhaps TRBD1 (6 bases). This CDR3 contains 17 residues. Germline V gene sequence: CDR1 SQVTM, CDR2 ANQGSEA. Trimming took 3 bases from V and 4 from J, leaving 21 bases between them. The CDR3 here is CSVEPLETGALNEKLFF. CDR3 DNA: TGCAGCGTTGAGCCCCTGGAGACAGGAGCCCTTAATGAAAAACTGTTTTTT. Combining the CDR3 with reference TRBV29-1 and TRBJ1-4 gives the whole variable domain SAVISQKPSRDICQRGTSLTIQCQVDSQVTMMFWYRQQPGQSLTLIATANQGSEATYESGFVIDKFPISRPNLTFSTLTVSNMSPEDSSIYLCSVEPLETGALNEKLFFGSGTQLSVL.

This clonotype was seen many times. The chain has TRBV12-3 or TRBV12-4 and TRBJ2-1, with D tentatively TRBD1 or TRBD2 (5 bases each). Trimming shortened V by 7 bases and J by 9 bases, and 22 bases separated the two germline ends. This CDR3 has 15 amino acids. The CDR3 DNA reads TGTGCCAGCACCTTGCGGGCCAGGGCCCCTGGTGAGCAGTTCTTC. Translating gives CASTLRARAPGEQFF.

There are many counts of this clonotype. The V gene is TRBV3-1, the J gene TRBJ2-7, with a possible D match to TRBD1 (6 bases). The V end was cut by 6 bases, the J end by 3 bases, with 15 bases between. The germline V gene encodes CDR1 LGHDT and CDR2 YNNKEL (reference sequence). The CDR3 is 14 residues long. The CDR3 nucleotides read TGTGCCAGCAGTTCCACTACAGGGCTCTACGAGCAGTACTTC. Translating it yields CASSSTTGLYEQYF.

This clonotype was recorded at least ten times. The V call is TRBV7-2, the J call TRBJ2-2, with 9 bases lining up with TRBD2. This CDR3 comprises 16 residues. CDR1 SGHTA and CDR2 FQGNSA come from the germline V gene. Unmatched junction bases numbered 10, after V lost 5 bases and J lost 6 bases. In nucleotides, the CDR3 is TGTGCCAGCAGCCAACTCCGGGCTAGCGGGGCCGGGGAGCTGTTTTTT. Protein product: CASSQLRASGAGELFF. Filled out from reference TRBV7-2 and TRBJ2-2, the complete variable domain reads GAGVSQSPSNKVTEKGKDVELRCDPISGHTALYWYRQSLGQGLEFLIYFQGNSAPDKSGLPSDRFSAERTGGSVSTLTIQRTQQEDSAVYLCASSQLRASGAGELFFGEGSRLTVL.

Many counts were recorded for this clonotype. The chain has TRBV3-1 and TRBJ2-5; the D gene is possibly TRBD2 (5 bases). Per germline, CDR1 LGHDT and CDR2 YNNKEL (reference sequence). This CDR3 has 12 amino acids. V was shortened by 7 bases and J by 10 bases, with 16 bases between the two germline ends. CDR3: CASITFRGDQYF. The DNA of the CDR3 is TGTGCCAGCATCACCTTTCGGGGTGACCAGTACTTC.

This clonotype appeared many times. The J gene is TRBJ2-5, the V gene TRBV5-6; D remains ambiguous. Germline V gene data show CDR1 as SGHDT and CDR2 as YYEEEE. Trimming removed 0 bases from V and 3 bases from J, with 9 bases in between. The CDR3 is 14 amino acids. The CDR3 DNA follows: TGTGCCAGCAGCTTGGGGTCAGTTAAAGAGACCCAGTACTTC. This encodes CASSLGSVKETQYF.

The rearrangement joins TRBV5-4 to TRBJ2-1; TRBD2 matches at 8 bases. CDR3 length equals 16 residues. CDR1 and CDR2 (germline): SGHNT, YYREEE (reference sequence). With V trimmed by 4 bases and J by 3 bases, 9 bases remained unmatched. DNA for the CDR3: TGTGCCAGCAGCCAGGGCAGCGGGGGCCGCTACAATGAGCAGTTCTTC. Translated: CASSQGSGGRYNEQFF.

This clonotype showed up many times. The rearrangement joins TRBV6-2 or TRBV6-3 to TRBJ2-1; D may be TRBD2 (6 bases). Trimming took off 2 bases at V and 0 bases at J, with 8 bases between the two ends. The length of the CDR3 is 15 residues. Germline values: CDR1 MNHEY, CDR2 SVGEGT. CDR3 DNA sequence: TGTGCCAGCAGTTACGGCGGGACCTCCTACAATGAGCAGTTCTTC. As protein: CASSYGGTSYNEQFF.

This clonotype has a count of ten or more. This sequence joins TRBV6-1 and TRBJ2-7; 7 positions agree with TRBD1. There are 16 residues in the CDR3. Germline trimming cut 7 bases from V and 0 bases from J; bases unmatched to any gene: 12. The germline V gene encodes CDR1 MNHNS and CDR2 SASEGT. The CDR3 region is CASTRVGGRSSYEQYF. DNA for the CDR3: TGTGCCAGCACCCGGGTAGGGGGCCGAAGCTCCTACGAGCAGTACTTC.

This clonotype was seen ten or more times. V is TRBV6-1 and J is TRBJ1-2; 7 bases are a match to TRBD1. CDR3 size: 14 residues. Germline lookup yields CDR1 MNHNS and CDR2 SASEGT. The trim removed 6 bases at V and 4 bases at J, leaving 8 bases unmatched. The CDR3 nucleotides are TGTGCCAGCAGGATGGACAGGAACGTCTATGGCTACACCTTC. Residues: CASRMDRNVYGYTF.

This clonotype was seen just once. The chain recombines TRBV6-1 with TRBJ2-5; no clear D gene. Germline loops: CDR1 MNHNS, CDR2 SASEGT. This CDR3 region has 14 residues. V lost 3 bases to trimming and J lost 2 bases, with 10 bases between them. The DNA of the CDR3 is TGTGCCAGCAGTGATAGGTCTTCACAAGAGACCCAGTACTTC. Amino acids: CASSDRSSQETQYF.

The CDR3 spells CSAPTGSTDTQYF. The CDR3 DNA sequence: TGCAGTGCCCCGACAGGGAGCACAGATACGCAGTATTTT. This chain joins TRBV20-1 and TRBJ2-3, with 7 bases aligning to TRBD1. J gave up 0 bases and V 6 bases, and 3 bases lay outside the gene matches. CDR3 size: 13 residues. Germline loops: CDR1 DFQATT, CDR2 SNEGSKA (reference sequence).

V gene TRBV10-2 combines with J gene TRBJ2-7; a weak D match, TRBD1 (6 bases). Trimming left V 3 bases short and J 0 bases short, with 9 bases between. The CDR3 loop spans 14 amino acids. Per germline, CDR1 WSHSY and CDR2 SAAADI. CDR3 sequence reads: CASSDRGLSYEQYF. The CDR3 DNA follows: TGCGCCAGCAGTGACAGGGGTCTCTCCTACGAGCAGTACTTC.

The J gene is TRBJ2-7, the V gene TRBV7-2; no reliable D call. The germline V and J ends were trimmed by 6 bases and 3 bases, with 15 bases remaining between them. Germline lookup yields CDR1 SGHTA and CDR2 FQGNSA. The CDR3 extends over 14 amino acids. The CDR3 here is CASRTPAANYEQYF. In nucleotides, the CDR3 is TGTGCCAGCAGAACCCCGGCGGCGAACTACGAGCAGTACTTC.

This clonotype was recorded at least ten times. The rearrangement uses TRBV12-3 or TRBV12-4 and TRBJ1-2; D gene unclear. CDR3 size: 11 residues. Trimming stripped 3 bases from V and 5 bases from J, with 4 bases between. This chain's CDR3 is CASSFEYGYTF. The DNA for the CDR3 is TGTGCCAGCAGTTTTGAGTATGGCTACACCTTC.

The chain uses TRBV30 and TRBJ2-1, with TRBD2 matching 7 bases. The CDR3 is 15 residues long. Germline CDR1 is GTSNPN and CDR2 is SVGIG (reference sequence). V dropped 2 bases and J dropped 8; count of bases not matched to a gene: 12. For the CDR3, the DNA is TGTGCCTGGAGTCTAAGGGCGCGGGAGTGGGATGAGCAGTTCTTC. Its translation is CAWSLRAREWDEQFF.

This sequence joins TRBV4-1 and TRBJ2-7; D gene ambiguous. CDR3 size: 16 residues. Germline V gives CDR1 MGHRA, CDR2 YSYEKL. V dropped 2 bases and J dropped 0 bases, with 14 bases sitting between them. The CDR3 loop reads CASSQPFGQSSYEQYF. The CDR3 nucleotides are TGCGCCAGCAGCCAACCATTCGGTCAGAGCTCCTACGAGCAGTACTTC.

This clonotype was detected many times. The chain carries TRBV27 and TRBJ2-2, with D perhaps TRBD1 (5 bases). There are 15 residues in the CDR3. Germline assignment: CDR1 MNHEY and CDR2 SMNVEV (reference sequence). The germline V and J ends were trimmed by 3 bases and 1 base, with 9 bases remaining between them. CDR3 in amino acids: CASSLLQGNTGELFF. The CDR3 nucleotides are TGTGCCAGCAGTTTGCTTCAGGGGAACACCGGGGAGCTGTTTTTT.

There are many counts of this clonotype. The chain recombines TRBV27 with TRBJ2-7; 7 positions match TRBD2. The CDR3 is made up of 18 amino acids. The germline gives CDR1 MNHEY, CDR2 SMNVEV (reference sequence). V gave up 6 bases and J gave up 5 bases; unmatched junction bases: 22. The CDR3 DNA reads as TGTGCCAGCAGCGGCAATAAGGGCGGGAGAATTTTAGTGGACGAGCAGTACTTC. Residues: CASSGNKGGRILVDEQYF.

This clonotype was found many times. This CDR3 is CASSLIPAAVSPLHF. Here the CDR3 DNA reads TGTGCCAGCAGTTTAATACCGGCAGCTGTTTCACCCCTCCACTTT. The rearrangement uses TRBV27 and TRBJ1-6, with D unclear. This CDR3 region has 15 residues. Germline CDR1 and CDR2: MNHEY and SMNVEV (reference sequence). The V end lost 2 bases, the J end lost 9 bases, and 14 bases lay between the germline ends.